The rows below give T cell receptor beta chains drawn from one sample of a study of blood T cell repertoires in COVID-19. The data were produced by immunoSEQ multiplex PCR, yet TCRdb's version contains in-frame clones alone and is incomplete. The table lists about 120,000 clones, about four fifths of them singletons. Sequencing was carried out using peripheral blood. The receptors originated from an elderly man with active or convalescent COVID-19. Each CDR3 is given with its conserved first and last residue. The size field is filled for only some rows; it gives once, few, many or a size class.

clone_size: .
v_call: TRBV10-2
j_call: TRBJ1-5
cdr3_aa: CASRDKNQPQHF

clone_size: .
v_call: TRBV7-9
j_call: TRBJ2-4
cdr3_aa: CASSGAVNMGQEYVIQYF

clone_size: .
v_call: TRBV5-1
j_call: TRBJ2-5
cdr3_aa: CASSYPGSQETQYF

clone_size: few
v_call: TRBV10-2
j_call: TRBJ2-3
cdr3_aa: CASRTGTSIGDTQYF

clone_size: .
v_call: TRBV6-5
j_call: TRBJ1-2
cdr3_aa: CASSSSGTGAYGYTF

clone_size: .
v_call: TRBV19
j_call: TRBJ2-3
cdr3_aa: CASSNTGTKDTQYF

clone_size: .
v_call: TRBV7-8
j_call: TRBJ2-7
cdr3_aa: CASSLGTSGSYPYEQYF

clone_size: .
v_call: TRBV18
j_call: TRBJ2-1
cdr3_aa: CASSPGLYMEQFF

clone_size: .
v_call: TRBV7-3
j_call: TRBJ2-1
cdr3_aa: CASSLQQGSYNEQFF

clone_size: .
v_call: TRBV6-2/TRBV6-3
j_call: TRBJ2-5
cdr3_aa: CASSTGGANAQYF

clone_size: .
v_call: TRBV5-4
j_call: TRBJ2-5
cdr3_aa: CASSYPDRARETQYF

clone_size: .
v_call: TRBV18
j_call: TRBJ1-1
cdr3_aa: CASSPPLGGKAFF

clone_size: .
v_call: TRBV29-1
j_call: TRBJ1-2
cdr3_aa: CSALDGSAIF

clone_size: .
v_call: TRBV7-2
j_call: TRBJ2-5
cdr3_aa: CASSPGARGGRETQYF

clone_size: .
v_call: TRBV6-5
j_call: TRBJ2-3
cdr3_aa: CASSMAATTDTQYF

clone_size: .
v_call: TRBV6-2/TRBV6-3
j_call: TRBJ2-3
cdr3_aa: CASSNRGETTGQYF

clone_size: .
v_call: TRBV28
j_call: TRBJ1-2
cdr3_aa: CASSLGGRYGYTF

clone_size: .
v_call: TRBV6-5
j_call: TRBJ1-3
cdr3_aa: CASRQTHSGNTIYF

clone_size: .
v_call: TRBV5-1
j_call: TRBJ2-2
cdr3_aa: CASSLAPGQNTGELFF

clone_size: few
v_call: TRBV7-2
j_call: TRBJ2-7
cdr3_aa: CASSLAVNSYEQYF

clone_size: .
v_call: TRBV19
j_call: TRBJ1-6
cdr3_aa: CASGALGGDSPLHF

clone_size: .
v_call: TRBV5-4
j_call: TRBJ1-6
cdr3_aa: CASSRGADYNSPLHF

clone_size: few
v_call: TRBV5-6
j_call: TRBJ1-1
cdr3_aa: CASTSWGGWLNTEAFF

clone_size: .
v_call: TRBV3-1/TRBV3-2
j_call: TRBJ2-1
cdr3_aa: CASSPGQGFTEQFF

clone_size: .
v_call: TRBV6-4
j_call: TRBJ1-6
cdr3_aa: CASRESYNSPLHF

clone_size: .
v_call: TRBV5-1
j_call: TRBJ2-3
cdr3_aa: CASSSYRNTDTQYF

clone_size: .
v_call: TRBV24-1
j_call: TRBJ2-7
cdr3_aa: CATSDSGQISYEQYF

clone_size: once
v_call: TRBV6-4
j_call: TRBJ1-2
cdr3_aa: CTTTNYGYTF

clone_size: .
v_call: TRBV28
j_call: TRBJ2-7
cdr3_aa: CASRRQGVSYEQYF

clone_size: .
v_call: TRBV11-3
j_call: TRBJ2-7
cdr3_aa: CASSSRAGGDEQYF

clone_size: .
v_call: TRBV5-1
j_call: TRBJ1-5
cdr3_aa: CASSVNPTGLNNQPQHF

clone_size: .
v_call: TRBV10-3
j_call: TRBJ1-1
cdr3_aa: CATNEVGTEAFF

clone_size: .
v_call: TRBV6-6
j_call: TRBJ1-2
cdr3_aa: CASRDRGLGGYTF

clone_size: .
v_call: TRBV11-2
j_call: TRBJ1-2
cdr3_aa: CASSPGMGYGYTF

clone_size: .
v_call: TRBV5-1
j_call: TRBJ1-4
cdr3_aa: CASSPSGGSAEKLFF

clone_size: .
v_call: TRBV19
j_call: TRBJ1-5
cdr3_aa: CASSTRDRALNQPQHF

clone_size: .
v_call: TRBV3-1/TRBV3-2
j_call: TRBJ2-3
cdr3_aa: CASSQESGARVNTQYF

clone_size: .
v_call: TRBV6-2/TRBV6-3
j_call: TRBJ2-5
cdr3_aa: CASSYSEEETQYF

clone_size: once
v_call: TRBV3-1/TRBV3-2
j_call: TRBJ2-3
cdr3_aa: CASSQAPRGRRTDTQYF

clone_size: .
v_call: TRBV7-9
j_call: TRBJ1-1
cdr3_aa: CASSPPLSLNTEAFF

clone_size: .
v_call: TRBV5-1
j_call: TRBJ1-2
cdr3_aa: CASSISPGQGGYTF

clone_size: .
v_call: TRBV6-5
j_call: TRBJ1-5
cdr3_aa: CASSYSGQGGQPQHF

clone_size: .
v_call: TRBV5-1
j_call: TRBJ2-7
cdr3_aa: CASSLGDRTYEQYF

clone_size: .
v_call: TRBV6-6
j_call: TRBJ2-7
cdr3_aa: CASSEQGVKNYEQYF

clone_size: .
v_call: TRBV9
j_call: TRBJ1-1
cdr3_aa: CASSPGGTEHTEAFF

clone_size: .
v_call: TRBV13
j_call: TRBJ2-7
cdr3_aa: CASSGRQGKNEQYF

clone_size: .
v_call: TRBV6-5
j_call: TRBJ2-7
cdr3_aa: CASSPTSQVGQYF

clone_size: .
v_call: TRBV9
j_call: TRBJ2-1
cdr3_aa: CASSVSGGRSYNEQFF